Reported below is one TCR beta chain. TCRdb reprocessed the reads via MiXCR and lists one record per CDR3 protein. This sample yields roughly 760,000 distinct CDR3 sequences, of which 35% are seen a single time; 2.8% belongs to the top ten. The data are from a study of T cell repertoires in cytomegalovirus infection. Germline V lookup: CDR1 SGHVT, CDR2 SQSDAQ. J gave up 1 base and V 3 bases, and 6 bases lay outside the gene matches. This CDR3 spans 16 amino acids. The J gene is TRBJ2-4, the V gene TRBV7-4; 7 nucleotides align to TRBD1. This sequence was found in a human donor in good health (CMV status not recorded). Some clones in this sample may be carry-over from other donors' samples. The sample was PBMCs. The CDR3 reads CASSFPPTGAKNIQYF. For the CDR3, the DNA is TGTGCCAGCAGCTTTCCCCCGACAGGGGCCAAAAACATTCAGTACTTC. Full variable domain (missing parts from reference TRBV7-4 and TRBJ2-4): GAGVSQSPRYKVAKRGRDVALRCDSISGHVTLYWYRQTLGQGSEVLTYSQSDAQRDKSGRPSGRFSAERPERSVSTLKIQRTEQGDSAVYLCASSFPPTGAKNIQYFGAGTRLSVL.